What follows describes a single TCR beta chain. The specificity of this receptor is unknown. Per-base quality was not reported, and no clone a single base away is much larger than it. Synthetic TCR analog templates were spiked into each PCR to estimate absolute template abundance from read counts. TCRbeta CDR3 regions were amplified from genomic DNA with bias-controlled V and J gene primers using the immunoSEQ assay. Rearranged TCRbeta segments were sequenced at approximately 20X coverage. On the authors' methods: Clustering was used to correct sequencing errors, and CDR3s were annotated against IMGT to assign V, D and J genes. Downstream analyses used only productive TCRbeta rearrangements and left out out-of-frame or stop-codon sequences. To compute clonality, Shannon entropy was normalized by the log of the number of unique productive sequences and then subtracted from one. Clones differing between time points or between blood and tumor were identified by Fisher's exact test with Benjamini-Hochberg correction at adjusted p below 0.01. The source is immuneACCESS, and TCRdb retained only in-frame sequences with V and J called. Part of the clones is not carried over; for the studies checked, unresolved V genes explain less than half of this, and the remainder is unexplained. For V, J and clone size, that table is used; D and trimming come from the DNA. The sample data list about 130,000 clones, and about 83% of these were observed just once. In total, the top ten clones hold roughly 2.4% of the sample.

What the time point label conveys for this sample: peripheral blood 6 weeks after treatment start. The cohort comprised around 30 patients with locally advanced or metastatic urothelial carcinoma treated at Memorial Sloan Kettering on a trial protocol. Peripheral blood mononuclear cells were collected pretreatment and during treatment, with between 1 and 8 total time points per patient. The Qiagen DNeasy Blood extraction kit was used to purify genomic DNA from total PBMCs and from tumor samples. Collected pretreatment and during treatment, PBMCs were isolated and stored as previously described. Via the germline V gene (reference sequence), CDR1 is SGHNT and CDR2 YYREEE. The V end loses 0 bases and the J end loses 1 base, and a stretch of 5 bases separates them. Counted from cysteine to phenylalanine, this CDR3 has 14 amino acids. Kept here is only the CDR3 DNA, which spans 42 bases and is read in frame from base 1.

This entry comes from a study of PD-L1 blockade in urothelial cancer (dated by TCRdb to 2016 to 2017). About the full investigation: All patients started therapy in about 2014 and received atezolizumab 1,200 mg intravenously every 3 weeks. An ECOG performance status of 0 or 1 was recorded for the patients, and 0 to 3 prior chemotherapy regimens had been received by the patients. Durable clinical benefit was achieved by nine patients and was not achieved by 20 patients. A median of roughly 140,000 T cells and just over 80,000 unique TCRs was obtained from blood samples, and a median clonality of around 0.08 was observed. The study was an exploratory multi-omic analysis of somatic, immune and clinical correlates of response to PD-L1 blockade with atezolizumab in urothelial cancer. Progression-free survival longer than 6 months counted as durable clinical benefit, and TCR features were additionally tested against both progression-free and overall survival. Blood samples were analyzed 3 weeks after the start of treatment (second dose) and 6 weeks after the start of treatment. In the same patients, whole exome sequencing and RNA sequencing of pretreatment tumors were performed in addition to TCR sequencing. TCR sequencing covered pretreatment tumor samples and matched, serially collected peripheral blood taken before and after atezolizumab treatment. Pretreatment blood TCR-seq was available for twenty-nine patients, at least one posttreatment blood collection was obtained for 24 patients, and tumor TCR-seq was available for 24 patients. About 90% of the roughly 30 patients were males with bladder-origin urothelial cancer, and about 65% of the roughly 30 reported a prior smoking history. What the research found in general, with its limitations: Because of the small sample size (n ≈ 30) and the many exploratory analyses performed, the results are intended to be regarded as hypothesis-generating. Patients with durable benefit showed greater expansion of tumor-associated TCR clones in peripheral blood 3 weeks after starting treatment (n ≈ 21, p = 0.022). Improved progression-free and overall survival was found to be associated with pretreatment peripheral blood TCR clonality below the median.

The material sequenced was PBMCs, taken around atezolizumab (anti-PD-L1) treatment. The rearrangement joined TRBV5-4 to TRBJ2-1; a confident D gene designation cannot be given. This clonotype was sampled from a man in his forties or fifties with urothelial cancer. The nucleotide sequence is given as TGTGCCAGCAGCTTGGGGCTTTCCTACAATGAGCAGTTCTTC. It codes for CASSLGLSYNEQFF.